The entry below describes one T cell receptor beta chain. V was clipped by 3 bases and J by 2 bases; unmatched bases: 3. The CDR3 contains 16 residues. Germline V gene lookup returns CDR1 SGHRS and CDR2 YFSETQ. These data originate in a study of blood T cell repertoires in COVID-19. Study details: Italy, Spain and the United States were the sources of the convalescent and acute COVID-19 samples.

Per the original data handling: Reference gene primer amplification in the assay estimated nucleated cell counts. Only in-frame clones appear in the TCRdb table, and some are missing; sequencing was by immunoSEQ multiplex PCR. Clone size and V and J calls were adopted from that table, with D and trimming inferred from the DNA. The repertoire has about 170,000 clones, roughly 87% of them found once; the top ten carry less than 1.5%. The participants were between roughly 18 and 90 years old and came from 20 to 30 US areas. Sequences were obtained from PBMCs or T cells enriched from blood (not recorded which). This receptor was obtained from a human donor with acute COVID-19. The donor label of this sample is uncertain. The chain employs TRBV5-1 and TRBJ2-5, with TRBD2 matching 14 bases. The CDR3 here is CASSSGLAGDQETQYF. The CDR3 DNA sequence: TGCGCCAGCAGCTCGGGACTAGCGGGGGATCAAGAGACCCAGTACTTC.